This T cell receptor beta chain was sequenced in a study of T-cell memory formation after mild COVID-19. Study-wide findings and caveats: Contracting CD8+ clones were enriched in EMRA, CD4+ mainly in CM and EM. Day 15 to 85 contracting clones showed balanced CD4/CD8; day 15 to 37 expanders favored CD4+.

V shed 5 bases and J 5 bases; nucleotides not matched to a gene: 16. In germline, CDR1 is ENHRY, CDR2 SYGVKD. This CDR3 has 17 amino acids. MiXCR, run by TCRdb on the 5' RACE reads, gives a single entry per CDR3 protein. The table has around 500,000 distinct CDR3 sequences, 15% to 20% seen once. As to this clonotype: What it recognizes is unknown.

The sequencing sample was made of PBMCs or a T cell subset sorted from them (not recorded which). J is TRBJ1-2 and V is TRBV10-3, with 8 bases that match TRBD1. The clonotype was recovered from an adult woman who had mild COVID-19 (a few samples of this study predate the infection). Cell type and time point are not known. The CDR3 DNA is TGTGCCATCAGTTCATTGGGAACCGGGACAGGAATTTATGGCTACACCTTC. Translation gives CAISSLGTGTGIYGYTF.